One sample yielded the 2 T cell receptor beta chains listed below, sequenced in a study of cytomegalovirus exposure and HLA in healthy donors (dated by TCRdb to 2015 to 2018). The library was made by the immunoSEQ multiplex PCR assay. The multiplex PCR relied on a mix of 60 forward primers for TCR Vbeta segments and 13 reverse primers for TCR Jbeta segments. Held by TCRdb, this immuneACCESS table contains in-frame sequences only and omits some clones. Under half of the omission traces to an unresolved V gene where checked; the cause of the rest is unknown. The sample table lists roughly 180,000 clones, roughly 80% of them with a count of one. Of the sample, around 1.4% falls within the top ten clones. Sequencing was done on a sample of PBMCs. The source of these receptors is a girl aged 5-17 years in good health and CMV-seropositive.

The chain couples TRBV7-8 to TRBJ2-1, with D perhaps matching TRBD2 (6 bases). Trimming removed 5 bases at V and 3 bases at J, with 14 bases between. The CDR3 is made up of 15 amino acids. The germline CDR1 and CDR2 sequences are SGHVS and FQNEAQ. CDR3 in DNA: TGTGCCAGCAGCGAAACTAGCTCATTCTACAATGAGCAGTTCTTC. This gives the protein CASSETSSFYNEQFF.

The chain employs TRBV5-1 and TRBJ2-5; TRBD2 is a possible D gene (6 bases). Germline V gives CDR1 SGHRS, CDR2 YFSETQ. The V end was cut by 5 bases, the J end by 5 bases, with 13 bases between. This CDR3 is 13 amino acids long. DNA for the CDR3: TGCGCCAGCAGTCTCCCTGGGAGGGAGACCCAGTACTTC. Protein sequence: CASSLPGRETQYF.